This T cell receptor (beta chain) was profiled in a study of cytomegalovirus exposure and HLA in healthy donors. Study context: HLA-typed donors were the source of around 77 million unique TCRs held in an early data release.

The junction had 10 bases not matched to a gene; V was cut back by 3 bases and J by 7 bases. Per germline, CDR1 LGHNA and CDR2 YNFKEQ. CDR3 size: 17 residues. This clone was observed a handful of times. Its target is unknown. Among the donors, all were healthy bone marrow donors. The PCR contained 60 Vbeta and 13 Jbeta primers. Measured with immunoSEQ multiplex PCR; TCRdb has only the in-frame clones, and not every one. Of about 81,000 clones listed, just over 75% are singletons. Overall study results and limits: An analysis done earlier found most TCR beta V segments productive about 87% or about 30% of the time.

This rearrangement joins TRBV4-2 to TRBJ2-3; TRBD2 matches 13 bases. This sequence was found in a man aged 50 to 60 in good health and CMV-seropositive. Sequenced sample: PBMCs. The DNA for the CDR3 is TGTGCCAGCAGCCAGGAGGGACTAGCGGGACGACAGAATACGCAGTATTTT. Its protein product is CASSQEGLAGRQNTQYF.